This T cell receptor beta chain was sequenced for a study of cytomegalovirus exposure and HLA in healthy donors. About this clone itself: What it binds is unknown.

The CDR3 covers 15 residues. Germline V gene data show CDR1 as SGHAT and CDR2 as FQNNGV. Trimming at V came to 6 bases and at J to 7 bases, leaving 9 bases not matched to a gene. PCR used 60 Vbeta primers and 13 Jbeta primers. The method was immunoSEQ multiplex PCR; TCRdb's version includes in-frame clones alone and lacks a portion of them. The repertoire includes under 200,000 clones, about 79% of them detected once, and approximately 2.1% sits in the top ten. Notes on the study in general: An analysis that came later showed most CMV-associated TCR beta chains appearing HLA-restricted. It was shown in a later analysis that HLA-associated TCR beta chains were more clonally expanded than other, equally common chains. It was reported that the classifier diagnosed cytomegalovirus status with high specificity and sensitivity in both the original and validation cohorts.

The origin of this receptor is a woman aged 45 to 65 in good health and CMV-seronegative. The V and J genes are TRBV11-2 and TRBJ1-5; TRBD1 aligns across 10 bases. The sample taken for sequencing was PBMCs. CDR3 DNA sequence: TGTGCCAGCAGTCGGGACAGGGGTTTCGGCCAGCCCCAGCATTTT. Residues: CASSRDRGFGQPQHF.